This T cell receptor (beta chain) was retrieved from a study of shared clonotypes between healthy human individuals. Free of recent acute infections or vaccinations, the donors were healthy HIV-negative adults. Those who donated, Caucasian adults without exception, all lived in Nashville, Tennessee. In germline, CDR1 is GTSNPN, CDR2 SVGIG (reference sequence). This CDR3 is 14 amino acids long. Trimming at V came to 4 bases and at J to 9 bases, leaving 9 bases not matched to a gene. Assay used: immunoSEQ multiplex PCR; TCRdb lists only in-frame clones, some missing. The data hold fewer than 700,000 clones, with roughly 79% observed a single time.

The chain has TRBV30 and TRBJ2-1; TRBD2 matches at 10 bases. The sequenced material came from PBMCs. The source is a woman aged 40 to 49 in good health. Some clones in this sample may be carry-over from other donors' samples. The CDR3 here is CAWIPAGGPGEQFF. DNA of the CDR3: TGTGCCTGGATCCCAGCGGGAGGGCCGGGTGAGCAGTTCTTC.